The 17 T cell receptor beta chains below all came from one sample that was sequenced in a study of Ad26.COV2.S vaccination and SARS-CoV-2 variants. Sequenced by immunoSEQ multiplex PCR; TCRdb stores in-frame clones only, minus some. The sample holds under 550,000 clones, approximately 87% seen once. Specified treatment: 15 to 20 received Ad26.COV2.S at low or high dose, single or two shots; several received placebo; per-sample allocation not given. Day 63 following the first vaccine or placebo injection was when the samples were taken. The specimen comprised peripheral blood, sampled in a trial of Ad26.COV2.S vaccine versus placebo. These receptors were collected from a person aged 18-65 years who received the Ad26.COV2.S COVID-19 vaccine or a placebo.

This sequence joins TRBV10-3 and TRBJ2-7; D ambiguous. The CDR3 runs to 14 residues. Trimming stripped 3 bases from V and 3 bases from J, with 12 bases between. Germline assignment: CDR1 ENHRY and CDR2 SYGVKD. CDR3 coding DNA: TGTGCCATCAGTGAAAGGAACGGAAGCTACGAGCAGTACTTC. Encoded protein: CAISERNGSYEQYF.

The rearrangement joins TRBV6-5 to TRBJ2-7; 9 bases map to TRBD2. Germline V gene sequence: CDR1 MNHEY, CDR2 SVGAGI. The J segment lost 2 bases and the V segment lost 0 bases, leaving 5 bases of the junction unmatched. The CDR3 has 16 amino acids. The CDR3 spells CASSYSAGGVTYEQYF. CDR3 in DNA: TGTGCCAGCAGTTACTCGGCGGGGGGGGTCACCTACGAGCAGTACTTC.

The chain uses TRBV9 and TRBJ2-7; D unresolved. In germline, CDR1 is SGDLS, CDR2 YYNGEE. The V end was cut by 4 bases, the J end by 4 bases, with 12 bases between. The CDR3 sequence is 13 residues long. For the CDR3, the DNA is TGTGCCAGCAGCCCCCCGCTGGGGTACGAGCAGTACTTC. Its protein is CASSPPLGYEQYF.

The genes are TRBV15 and TRBJ2-5; no clear D. CDR1 LNHNV and CDR2 YYDKDF come from the germline V gene (reference sequence). V lost 3 bases to trimming and J lost 5 bases, with 19 bases between them. This CDR3 is 16 amino acids long. The CDR3 here is CATSSLGRRSTETQYF. In nucleotides, the CDR3 is TGTGCCACCAGCAGCCTCGGCCGTCGGTCTACGGAGACCCAGTACTTC.

This chain uses TRBV6-2 or TRBV6-3 with TRBJ2-2; D gene uncertain. Germline lookup yields CDR1 MNHEY and CDR2 SVGEGT. The germline V and J ends were trimmed by 1 base and 0 bases, with 3 bases remaining between them. The CDR3 consists of 14 residues. In nucleotides, the CDR3 is TGTGCCAGCAGTTACTTCGCGAACACCGGGGAGCTGTTTTTT. The encoded protein is CASSYFANTGELFF.

This sequence joins TRBV7-2 and TRBJ2-3, with unresolved D. V was trimmed by 0 bases and J by 0 bases, leaving 10 bases between them. From germline, CDR1 is SGHTA and CDR2 FQGNSA. This CDR3 is built from 16 residues. In DNA, the CDR3 is TGTGCCAGCAGCTTAGCGCCCCTGCCTAGCACAGATACGCAGTATTTT. Protein: CASSLAPLPSTDTQYF. Full variable domain (rest looked up from reference TRBV7-2 and TRBJ2-3): GAGVSQSPSNKVTEKGKDVELRCDPISGHTALYWYRQSLGQGLEFLIYFQGNSAPDKSGLPSDRFSAERTGGSVSTLTIQRTQQEDSAVYLCASSLAPLPSTDTQYFGPGTRLTVL.

This clone was seen a handful of times. This chain links TRBV28 with TRBJ2-2, with D perhaps TRBD1 (6 bases). V was trimmed by 6 bases and J by 2 bases, leaving 13 bases between them. CDR1 is MDHEN and CDR2 is SYDVKM in the germline V gene. This CDR3 is built from 15 residues. CDR3 DNA: TGTGCCAGCAGGTTGACAGGCTTCAACACCGGGGAGCTGTTTTTT. It specifies CASRLTGFNTGELFF. Using reference TRBV28 and TRBJ2-2 for the parts outside the CDR3, the full variable domain is DVKVTQSSRYLVKRTGEKVFLECVQDMDHENMFWYRQDPGLGLRLIYFSYDVKMKEKGDIPEGYSVSREKKERFSLILESASTNQTSMYLCASRLTGFNTGELFFGEGSRLTVL.

The V gene is TRBV6-2 or TRBV6-3, the J gene TRBJ2-5; D may be TRBD2 (6 bases). V was cut by 5 bases and J by 2 bases, with 9 bases left in between. The germline V gene encodes CDR1 MNHEY and CDR2 SVGEGT. The length of the CDR3 is 13 residues. Here the CDR3 reads CASSPTSQETQYF. CDR3 sequence (DNA): TGTGCCAGCAGTCCGACTAGTCAAGAGACCCAGTACTTC.

The chain couples TRBV6-5 to TRBJ1-6; no firm D call. There are 15 residues in the CDR3. Deletions cut 0 bases from V and 10 bases from J, with 13 bases between. CDR1 is MNHEY and CDR2 is SVGAGI in the germline V gene. CDR3 loop: CASSYSATLESPLHF. CDR3 bases: TGTGCCAGCAGTTACTCGGCGACTTTAGAATCACCCCTCCACTTT.

This chain uses TRBV10-2 with TRBJ1-5; 7 positions agree with TRBD1. V lost 5 bases to trimming and J lost 0 bases; unmatched junction nucleotides: 4. Germline CDR1 reads WSHSY; CDR2 reads SAAADI. CDR3 length equals 15 residues. CDR3 in DNA: TGCGCCAGCAGTAATGACAGGGATAGCAATCAGCCCCAGCATTTT. The encoded protein is CASSNDRDSNQPQHF.

This sequence joins TRBV4-3 and TRBJ2-2; a possible D gene is TRBD1 (5 bases). From germline, CDR1 is LGHNA and CDR2 YSLEER. The ends were cut back, 4 bases at V and 6 bases at J, with 15 bases in the middle. There are 15 residues in the CDR3. CDR3 DNA sequence: TGCGCCAGCAGCCGCAGGGAAAGGGGTGCCGGGGAGCTGTTTTTT. Encoded protein: CASSRRERGAGELFF.

The rearrangement joins TRBV7-9 to TRBJ1-2; 10 nucleotides align to TRBD1. The CDR3 has 12 residues. In germline, CDR1 is SEHNR, CDR2 FQNEAQ (reference sequence). J gave up 3 bases and V 11 bases, and 3 bases lay outside the gene matches. CDR3 in amino acids: CAGDRGDYGYTF. Written as DNA, the CDR3 is TGTGCCGGGGACAGGGGTGACTATGGCTACACCTTC.

V gene TRBV28 combines with J gene TRBJ1-6; the D is unclear. Germline-derived CDR1 and CDR2 are MDHEN and SYDVKM. The CDR3 extends over 20 amino acids. The V and J ends lost 6 bases and 0 bases respectively, with 24 bases between them. The CDR3 here is CASSAGGQNLLSSYNSPLHF. The CDR3 nucleotides read TGTGCCAGCAGCGCGGGCGGGCAGAACCTACTAAGCTCCTATAATTCACCCCTCCACTTT.

V usage is TRBV27 and J usage is TRBJ1-6, with TRBD1 matching over 8 bases. V dropped 6 bases and J dropped 9; count of bases not matched to a gene: 10. Looked up from germline, CDR1 is MNHEY and CDR2 is SMNVEV (reference sequence). The CDR3 runs to 15 residues. The CDR3 loop reads CASRSRDRRTSPLHF. The CDR3, as DNA: TGTGCCAGCAGAAGCCGGGACAGGAGGACTTCACCCCTCCACTTT.

The rearrangement uses TRBV21-1 and TRBJ2-1; the D call of TRBD1 is as the table states it, not checked on the DNA. TRBV21-1 represents a pseudogene. The CDR3 consists of 13 residues. CDR3 residues: CAMTGQEYNEQFF. The CDR3 region has the DNA TGTGCCATGACGGGACAGGAGTACAATGAGCAGTTCTTC.

This chain links TRBV20-1 with TRBJ1-2; D ambiguous. This CDR3 has 11 residues. Germline V lookup: CDR1 DFQATT, CDR2 SNEGSKA (reference sequence). The V end lost 0 bases, the J end lost 8 bases, and 7 bases lay between the germline ends. CDR3 bases: TGCAGTGCTAGAGATCAGAAGGGCTACACCTTC. Residues: CSARDQKGYTF.

The CDR3 loop is CASSQGQGNEKLFF. The CDR3 DNA reads as TGTGCCAGCAGCCAAGGACAGGGTAACGAAAAACTGTTTTTT. The chain is built from TRBV7-9 and TRBJ1-4; the match to TRBD1 covers 8 bases. The CDR3 runs 14 residues. V gave up 5 bases and J gave up 8 bases; unmatched junction bases: 7. From germline, CDR1 is SEHNR and CDR2 FQNEAQ (reference sequence).